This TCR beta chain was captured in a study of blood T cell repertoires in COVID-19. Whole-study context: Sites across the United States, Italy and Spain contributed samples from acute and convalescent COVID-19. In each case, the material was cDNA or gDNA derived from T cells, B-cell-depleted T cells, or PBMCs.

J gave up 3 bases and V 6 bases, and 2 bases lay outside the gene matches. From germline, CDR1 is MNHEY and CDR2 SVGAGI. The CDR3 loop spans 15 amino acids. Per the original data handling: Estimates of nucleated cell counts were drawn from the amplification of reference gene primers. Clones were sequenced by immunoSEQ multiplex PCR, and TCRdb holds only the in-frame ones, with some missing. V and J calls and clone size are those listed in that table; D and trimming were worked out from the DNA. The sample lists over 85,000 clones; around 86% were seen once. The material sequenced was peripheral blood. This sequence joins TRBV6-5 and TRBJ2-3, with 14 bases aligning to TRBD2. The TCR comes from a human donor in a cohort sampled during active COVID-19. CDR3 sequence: CASSWTSGRTDTQYF. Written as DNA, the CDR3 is TGTGCCAGCAGCTGGACTAGCGGGAGGACAGATACGCAGTATTTT.